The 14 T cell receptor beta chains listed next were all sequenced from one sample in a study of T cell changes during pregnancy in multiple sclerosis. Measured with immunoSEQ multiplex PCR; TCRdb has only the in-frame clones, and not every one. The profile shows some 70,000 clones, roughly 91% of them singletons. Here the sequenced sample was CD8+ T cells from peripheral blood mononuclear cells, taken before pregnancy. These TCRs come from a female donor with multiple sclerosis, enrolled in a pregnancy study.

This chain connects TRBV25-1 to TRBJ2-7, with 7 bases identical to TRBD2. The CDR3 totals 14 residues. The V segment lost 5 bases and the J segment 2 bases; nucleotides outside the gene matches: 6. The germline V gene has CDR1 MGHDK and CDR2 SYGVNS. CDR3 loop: CASSSGGLTYEQYF. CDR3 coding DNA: TGTGCCAGCAGTTCGGGGGGACTGACCTACGAGCAGTACTTC.

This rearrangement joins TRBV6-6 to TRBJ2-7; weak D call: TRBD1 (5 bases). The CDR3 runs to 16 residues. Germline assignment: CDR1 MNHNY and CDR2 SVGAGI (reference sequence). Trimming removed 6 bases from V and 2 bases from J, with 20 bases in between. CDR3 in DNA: TGTGCCAGCAGCCCGCCCTTGACAGATACAACCTACGAGCAGTACTTC. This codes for CASSPPLTDTTYEQYF.

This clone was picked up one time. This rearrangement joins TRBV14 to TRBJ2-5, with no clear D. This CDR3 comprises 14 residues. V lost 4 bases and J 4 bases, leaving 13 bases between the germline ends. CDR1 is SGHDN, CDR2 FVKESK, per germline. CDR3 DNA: TGTGCCAGCAGCCCCATAATGGCTCTAGAGACCCAGTACTTC. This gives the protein CASSPIMALETQYF.

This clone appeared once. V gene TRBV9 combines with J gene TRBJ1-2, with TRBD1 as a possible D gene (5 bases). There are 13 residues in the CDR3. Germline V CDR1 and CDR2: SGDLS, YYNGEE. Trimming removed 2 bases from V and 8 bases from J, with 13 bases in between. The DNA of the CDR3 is TGTGCCAGCAGCGTGCAGGGAACGGAGGGCTACACCTTC. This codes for CASSVQGTEGYTF.

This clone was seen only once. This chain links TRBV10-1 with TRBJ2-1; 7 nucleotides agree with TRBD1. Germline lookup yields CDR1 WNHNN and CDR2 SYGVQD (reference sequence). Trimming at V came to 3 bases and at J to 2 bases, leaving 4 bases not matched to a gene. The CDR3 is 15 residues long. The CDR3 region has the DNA TGCGCCAGCAGTGATTCTGGGACAGCCTACAATGAGCAGTTCTTC. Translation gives CASSDSGTAYNEQFF.

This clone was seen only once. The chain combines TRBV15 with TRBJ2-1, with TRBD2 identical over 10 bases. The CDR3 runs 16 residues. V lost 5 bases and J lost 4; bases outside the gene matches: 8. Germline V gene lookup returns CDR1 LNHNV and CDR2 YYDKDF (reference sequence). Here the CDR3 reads CATSGLASGGYNEQFF. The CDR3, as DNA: TGTGCCACCAGCGGGCTTGCTAGCGGGGGATACAATGAGCAGTTCTTC.

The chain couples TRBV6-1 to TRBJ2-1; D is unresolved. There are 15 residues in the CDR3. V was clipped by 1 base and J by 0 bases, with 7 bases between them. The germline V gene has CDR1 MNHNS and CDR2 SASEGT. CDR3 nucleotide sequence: TGTGCCAGCAGTGAAGACAGCTTCTCCTACAATGAGCAGTTCTTC. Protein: CASSEDSFSYNEQFF.

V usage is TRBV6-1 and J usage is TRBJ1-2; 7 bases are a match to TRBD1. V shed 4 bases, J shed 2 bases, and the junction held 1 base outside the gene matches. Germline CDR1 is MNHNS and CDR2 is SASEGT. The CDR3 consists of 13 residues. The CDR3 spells CASSVTGNYGYTF. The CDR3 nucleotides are TGTGCCAGCAGTGTGACAGGGAACTATGGCTACACCTTC.

The CDR3 loop reads CASSHPTGGSAYEQYF. The CDR3 DNA is TGTGCCAGCAGCCACCCCACGGGGGGGTCGGCCTACGAGCAGTACTTC. V is TRBV14 and J is TRBJ2-7, with 8 positions matching TRBD2. This CDR3 is built from 16 residues. Unmatched junction bases numbered 9, after V lost 3 bases and J lost 2 bases. CDR1 SGHDN and CDR2 FVKESK come from the germline V gene.

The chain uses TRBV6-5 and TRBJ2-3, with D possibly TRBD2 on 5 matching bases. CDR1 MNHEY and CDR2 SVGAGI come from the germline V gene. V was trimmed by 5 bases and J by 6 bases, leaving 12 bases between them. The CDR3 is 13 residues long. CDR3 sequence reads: CASSQDSTDTQYF. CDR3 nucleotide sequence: TGTGCCAGCAGTCAGGACTCTACCGATACGCAGTATTTT.

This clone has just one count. CDR3: CASRLQGDYGYTF. CDR3 in DNA: TGTGCCAGCAGGCTACAGGGGGACTATGGCTACACCTTC. This rearrangement joins TRBV5-6 to TRBJ1-2, with TRBD1 matching over 8 bases. CDR3 size: 13 residues. The germline gives CDR1 SGHDT, CDR2 YYEEEE. After removal of 5 bases from V and 3 bases from J, the junction contained 3 bases not matched to a gene. Full variable domain (rest looked up from reference TRBV5-6 and TRBJ1-2): DAGVTQSPTHLIKTRGQQVTLRCSPKSGHDTVSWYQQALGQGPQFIFQYYEEEERQRGNFPDRFSGHQFPNYSSELNVNALLLGDSALYLCASRLQGDYGYTFGSGTRLTVV.

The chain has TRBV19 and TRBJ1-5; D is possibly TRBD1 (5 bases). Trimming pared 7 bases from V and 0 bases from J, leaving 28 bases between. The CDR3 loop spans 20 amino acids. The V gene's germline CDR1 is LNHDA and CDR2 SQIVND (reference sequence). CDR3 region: CASIPGRDGYGAYSNQPQHF. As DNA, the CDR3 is TGTGCCAGTATTCCAGGGAGGGATGGGTATGGGGCATATAGCAATCAGCCCCAGCATTTT.

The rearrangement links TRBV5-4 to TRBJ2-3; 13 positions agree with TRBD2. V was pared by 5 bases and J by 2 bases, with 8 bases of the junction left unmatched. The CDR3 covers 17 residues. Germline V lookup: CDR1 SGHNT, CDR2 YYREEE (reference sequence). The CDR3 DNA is TGTGCCAGCAGACGGACTAGCGGGGGCCCCCCCACAGATACGCAGTATTTT. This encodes CASRRTSGGPPTDTQYF. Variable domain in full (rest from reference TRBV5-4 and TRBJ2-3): ETGVTQSPTHLIKTRGQQVTLRCSSQSGHNTVSWYQQALGQGPQFIFQYYREEENGRGNFPPRFSGLQFPNYSSELNVNALELDDSALYLCASRRTSGGPPTDTQYFGPGTRLTVL.

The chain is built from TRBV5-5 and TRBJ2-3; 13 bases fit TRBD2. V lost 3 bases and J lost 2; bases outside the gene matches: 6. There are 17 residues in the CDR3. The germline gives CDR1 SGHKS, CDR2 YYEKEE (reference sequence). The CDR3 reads CASSSTSGGALTDTQYF. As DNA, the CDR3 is TGTGCCAGCAGCTCCACTAGCGGGGGGGCCCTCACAGATACGCAGTATTTT.